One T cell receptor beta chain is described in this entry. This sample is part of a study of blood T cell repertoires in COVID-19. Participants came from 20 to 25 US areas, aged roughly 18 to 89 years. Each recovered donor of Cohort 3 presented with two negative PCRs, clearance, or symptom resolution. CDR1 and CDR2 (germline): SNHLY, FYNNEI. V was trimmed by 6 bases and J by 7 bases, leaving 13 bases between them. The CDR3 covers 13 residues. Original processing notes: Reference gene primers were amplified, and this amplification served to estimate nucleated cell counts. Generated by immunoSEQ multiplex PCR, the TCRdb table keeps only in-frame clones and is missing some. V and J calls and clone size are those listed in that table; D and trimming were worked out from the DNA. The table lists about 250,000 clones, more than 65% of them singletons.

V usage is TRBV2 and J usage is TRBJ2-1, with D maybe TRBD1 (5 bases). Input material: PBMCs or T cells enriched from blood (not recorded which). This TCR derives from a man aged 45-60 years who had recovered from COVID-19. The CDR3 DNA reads TGTGCCAGCAGCAAAAGGGGAATGAATGAGCAGTTCTTC. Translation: CASSKRGMNEQFF.